Each of the 32 T cell receptor beta chains below was sequenced from the same sample in a study of blood T cell repertoires in COVID-19. Sequencing used immunoSEQ multiplex PCR; TCRdb keeps in-frame clones, though not all of them. The table has 300,000 or so clones, 87% seen once. The sequencing sample was made of PBMCs or T cells enriched from blood (not recorded which). The origin of the receptors is a woman aged 25 to 39 who had recovered from COVID-19.

This clone has just a few counts. V gene TRBV5-4 combines with J gene TRBJ1-2, with D tentatively TRBD1 (6 bases). CDR3 length: 12 amino acids. V lost 4 bases and J lost 5, with 9 bases in between. The V gene's germline CDR1 is SGHNT and CDR2 YYREEE (reference sequence). The CDR3 region is CASSDTGYGYTF. The CDR3 coding sequence is TGTGCCAGCAGCGACACAGGGTATGGCTACACCTTC.

This chain joins TRBV5-6 and TRBJ2-5; weak D call: TRBD1 (6 bases). The V end was cut by 4 bases, the J end by 4 bases, with 23 bases between. This CDR3 spans 17 amino acids. Germline-derived CDR1 and CDR2 are SGHDT and YYEEEE. The CDR3 is CASSQLWSLGALETQYF. CDR3 nucleotides: TGTGCCAGCAGCCAGCTATGGTCTTTGGGGGCTCTAGAGACCCAGTACTTC.

This clone was observed a handful of times. J is TRBJ1-5 and V is TRBV6-5; D unresolved. The germline V and J ends were trimmed by 8 bases and 3 bases, with 11 bases remaining between them. In germline, CDR1 is MNHEY, CDR2 SVGAGI. This CDR3 has 13 residues. CDR3 bases: TGTGCCAGCTCCCTAGAAGACAATCAGCCCCAGCATTTT. Encoded protein: CASSLEDNQPQHF.

V is TRBV2 and J is TRBJ2-7; a weak D match, TRBD2 (5 bases). V lost 2 bases and J 3 bases, leaving 17 bases between the germline ends. Looked up from germline, CDR1 is SNHLY and CDR2 is FYNNEI. This CDR3 spans 16 amino acids. The CDR3 sequence is CASSELGIPRDYEQYF. CDR3 DNA sequence: TGTGCCAGCAGTGAACTTGGTATCCCCCGGGACTACGAGCAGTACTTC.

The chain is built from TRBV7-2 and TRBJ2-7; 8 bases are shared with TRBD2. Germline values: CDR1 SGHTA, CDR2 FQGNSA. V lost 1 base and J lost 0; bases outside the gene matches: 5. CDR3 length: 16 residues. CDR3 sequence reads: CASSLVAGWSSYEQYF. The CDR3 DNA reads as TGTGCCAGCAGCTTAGTAGCGGGGTGGAGCTCCTACGAGCAGTACTTC.

The rearrangement joins TRBV18 to TRBJ1-2, with TRBD1 matching 7 bases. The V gene's germline CDR1 is KGHSH and CDR2 LQKENI. The CDR3 length is 15 residues. With V trimmed by 6 bases and J by 1 base, 8 bases remained unmatched. The CDR3 loop reads CASSLGTALNYGYTF. Written as DNA, the CDR3 is TGTGCCAGCTCCCTCGGGACAGCGCTTAACTATGGCTACACCTTC.

The CDR3 DNA is TGTGCCAGCAGTGGGGGGGGAGTACGGGCGACTGAAGCTTTCTTT. This encodes CASSGGGVRATEAFF. The chain couples TRBV2 to TRBJ1-1, with D possibly being TRBD1 (5 bases). V lost 4 bases and J 5 bases, leaving 17 bases between the germline ends. Germline loops: CDR1 SNHLY, CDR2 FYNNEI. This CDR3 contains 15 residues.

The V call is TRBV5-6, the J call TRBJ2-3; a possible D gene is TRBD1 (5 bases). Germline loops: CDR1 SGHDT, CDR2 YYEEEE. V was shortened by 4 bases and J by 3 bases, with 9 bases between the two germline ends. The CDR3 has 13 residues. In DNA, the CDR3 is TGTGCCAGCAGCCCAGGGCCAACAGATACGCAGTATTTT. Its translation: CASSPGPTDTQYF.

The chain employs TRBV5-1 and TRBJ2-2; D unclear. Germline CDR1 reads SGHRS; CDR2 reads YFSETQ. The CDR3 covers 18 residues. Between the trimmed V and J ends, which lost 0 bases and 6 bases, there was a span of 21 bases. The CDR3 loop is CASSLGGVGANRAGELFF. The CDR3 DNA sequence: TGCGCCAGCAGCTTGGGTGGAGTTGGTGCTAACCGTGCCGGGGAGCTGTTTTTT.

The chain is built from TRBV18 and TRBJ1-3; the D is unclear. Trimming pared 0 bases from V and 0 bases from J, leaving 6 bases between. Germline V CDR1 and CDR2: KGHSH, LQKENI. This CDR3 contains 15 residues. Here the CDR3 reads CASSPPSGSGNTIYF. DNA of the CDR3: TGTGCCAGCTCACCACCGTCCGGCTCTGGAAACACCATATATTTT.

The V gene is TRBV5-1, the J gene TRBJ2-1, with 7 bases aligning to TRBD2. This CDR3 is built from 16 residues. Germline loops: CDR1 SGHRS, CDR2 YFSETQ. The V segment lost 1 base and the J segment 9 bases; nucleotides outside the gene matches: 13. CDR3 sequence (DNA): TGCGCCAGCAGCTTGAGTGGCGGACTAGTGGGGCCTGAGCAGTTCTTC. This encodes CASSLSGGLVGPEQFF.

The V and J genes are TRBV11-2 and TRBJ2-7; 10 bases match TRBD1. CDR3 length: 15 amino acids. The V gene's germline CDR1 is SGHAT and CDR2 FQNNGV. With V trimmed by 4 bases and J by 6 bases, 9 bases remained unmatched. CDR3 residues: CASSSSTGGYGEQYF. The CDR3 DNA sequence: TGTGCCAGCAGCTCCTCGACAGGGGGCTACGGCGAGCAGTACTTC.

The gene calls are TRBV30 and TRBJ1-5; a weak D match, TRBD1 (5 bases). Between the trimmed V and J ends, which lost 7 bases and 9 bases, there was a span of 13 bases. Germline values: CDR1 GTSNPN, CDR2 SVGIG (reference sequence). This CDR3 contains 11 residues. The CDR3 DNA is TGTGCCTCGGGGGATAGCGGGCCCCAGCATTTT. It encodes CASGDSGPQHF.

This sequence joins TRBV28 and TRBJ1-5, with TRBD1 identical over 9 bases. The V gene end was trimmed by 5 bases and the J gene end by 7 bases; junction bases not matched to a gene: 6. The CDR3 has 14 amino acids. The germline gives CDR1 MDHEN, CDR2 SYDVKM. The CDR3 DNA reads as TGTGCCAGCAGTCCGGGACAGGGTTGGCAGCCCCAGCATTTT. Translated, it gives CASSPGQGWQPQHF.

This chain connects TRBV27 to TRBJ2-2; 7 nucleotides match TRBD2. The CDR3 has 14 residues. J lost 6 bases, V lost 5 bases, and 6 bases had no gene match. CDR1 and CDR2 from the germline V gene are MNHEY and SMNVEV (reference sequence). The chain's CDR3 is CASSPLGGSGELFF. The CDR3 nucleotides read TGTGCCAGCAGTCCCCTCGGGGGGTCCGGGGAGCTGTTTTTT.

V usage is TRBV2 and J usage is TRBJ1-2, with D possibly being TRBD1 (5 bases). The CDR3 has 14 amino acids. The germline CDR1 and CDR2 sequences are SNHLY and FYNNEI. V lost 4 bases to trimming and J lost 8 bases, with 17 bases between them. In DNA, the CDR3 is TGTGCCAGCAGTGTCCAAGGTTCCCCAGGGGGCTACACCTTC. Translated, it gives CASSVQGSPGGYTF.

J is TRBJ1-5 and V is TRBV4-3; D might be TRBD1 (6 bases). Trimming stripped 0 bases from V and 11 bases from J, with 11 bases between. This CDR3 is built from 13 residues. Germline values: CDR1 LGHNA, CDR2 YSLEER. This chain's CDR3 is CASSQDPGVTQHF. CDR3 nucleotides: TGCGCCAGCAGCCAAGATCCAGGGGTGACCCAGCATTTT.

The V and J genes are TRBV7-9 and TRBJ1-2; TRBD1 aligns across 7 bases. The CDR3 loop spans 15 amino acids. CDR1 is SEHNR, CDR2 FQNEAQ, per germline (reference sequence). V was clipped by 5 bases and J by 0 bases; unmatched bases: 6. The CDR3 DNA sequence: TGTGCCAGCAGCCCGCCGCAGGGGGCTAACTATGGCTACACCTTC. This translates into CASSPPQGANYGYTF.

This clone was picked up a small number of times. The genes are TRBV7-2 and TRBJ1-6; 7 bases agree with TRBD1. V lost 5 bases, J lost 0 bases, and 7 bases stayed unmatched. CDR3 size: 17 residues. CDR1 is SGHTA, CDR2 FQGNSA, per germline. CDR3 sequence: CASSARQGSSYNSPLHF. For the CDR3, the DNA is TGTGCCAGCAGCGCAAGACAGGGAAGCTCCTATAATTCACCCCTCCACTTT.

The chain combines TRBV11-3 with TRBJ2-7, with D perhaps matching TRBD2 (5 bases). Trimming took 5 bases from V and 7 from J, leaving 15 bases between them. Germline-derived CDR1 and CDR2 are SGHNT and YENEEA. This CDR3 contains 13 residues. In DNA form, the CDR3 reads TGTGCCAGCAGCGATAGAGGGAGCGTGGAGCAGTACTTC. Translating gives CASSDRGSVEQYF.

The chain links TRBV12-5 to TRBJ1-1, with TRBD1 matching over 10 bases. In germline, CDR1 is LGHNT, CDR2 FRNRAP. The CDR3 sequence is 17 residues long. After removal of 4 bases from V and 1 base from J, the junction contained 9 bases not matched to a gene. The CDR3 DNA reads as TGTGCTAGTGGTTCCTCGGGACAGGGGAGGCAGAACACTGAAGCTTTCTTT. This translates into CASGSSGQGRQNTEAFF.

The genes are TRBV6-5 and TRBJ2-7; 11 bases align to TRBD1. The trim removed 5 bases at V and 7 bases at J, leaving 10 bases unmatched. In germline, CDR1 is MNHEY, CDR2 SVGAGI. The CDR3 extends over 15 amino acids. In nucleotides, the CDR3 is TGTGCCAGCAGTAGGACAGGGGGCCACTCGGGGGAGCAGTACTTC. It encodes CASSRTGGHSGEQYF.

The chain has TRBV30 and TRBJ1-4; D ambiguous. V was pared by 1 base and J by 3 bases, with 9 bases between. Germline CDR1 reads GTSNPN; CDR2 reads SVGIG (reference sequence). This CDR3 is 14 amino acids long. The CDR3 nucleotides read TGTGCCTGGAGTGGCCGGGGTTCTAATGAAAAACTGTTTTTT. Its protein is CAWSGRGSNEKLFF.

The V call is TRBV3-1 (or the pseudogene TRBV3-2), the J call TRBJ1-4; D is unresolved. This CDR3 region has 12 residues. Germline assignment: CDR1 LGHDT and CDR2 YNNKEL (reference sequence). V was shortened by 0 bases and J by 11 bases, with 7 bases between the two germline ends. CDR3 coding DNA: TGTGCCAGCAGCCAAGATCTGTATAAACTGTTTTTT. Translation gives CASSQDLYKLFF.

The chain links TRBV6-2 or TRBV6-3 to TRBJ1-2; no reliable D call. The ends were cut back, 2 bases at V and 0 bases at J, with 4 bases in the middle. This CDR3 region has 13 residues. Per the germline V gene, CDR1 is MNHEY and CDR2 is SVGEGT. CDR3 in amino acids: CASSYGTNYGYTF. CDR3 DNA sequence: TGTGCCAGCAGTTACGGCACTAACTATGGCTACACCTTC.

The chain is built from TRBV19 and TRBJ2-2; no reliable D call. CDR1 LNHDA and CDR2 SQIVND come from the germline V gene (reference sequence). This CDR3 has 14 residues. V lost 3 bases and J 6 bases, leaving 11 bases between the germline ends. The CDR3 here is CASSIVLVAGELFF. The CDR3 DNA reads TGTGCCAGTAGTATCGTGTTGGTAGCCGGGGAGCTGTTTTTT. Full variable domain (remainder filled in from reference TRBV19 and TRBJ2-2): DGGITQSPKYLFRKEGQNVTLSCEQNLNHDAMYWYRQDPGQGLRLIYYSQIVNDFQKGDIAEGYSVSREKKESFPLTVTSAQKNPTAFYLCASSIVLVAGELFFGEGSRLTVL.

The chain recombines TRBV6-5 with TRBJ1-2; D possibly corresponds to TRBD1 (6 bases). Per the germline V gene, CDR1 is MNHEY and CDR2 is SVGAGI. The length of the CDR3 is 15 residues. The V and J ends lost 6 bases and 2 bases respectively, with 16 bases between them. The CDR3 reads CASRASGGLNYGYTF. The CDR3 DNA follows: TGTGCCAGCAGGGCGAGCGGGGGGCTGAACTATGGCTACACCTTC.

The CDR3 loop reads CAISVGAVGSYNEQFF. CDR3 sequence (DNA): TGTGCCATCAGTGTTGGGGCGGTGGGGTCCTACAATGAGCAGTTCTTC. The V and J genes are TRBV10-3 and TRBJ2-1; weak D call: TRBD1 (5 bases). There are 16 residues in the CDR3. Trimming shortened V by 4 bases and J by 1 base, and 14 bases separated the two germline ends. Germline assignment: CDR1 ENHRY and CDR2 SYGVKD.

The gene calls are TRBV11-1 and TRBJ2-5, with TRBD1 identical over 9 bases. CDR1 is SGHAT and CDR2 is FQDESV in the germline V gene (reference sequence). This CDR3 has 16 residues. Trimming cost V 4 bases and J 5 bases; bases outside gene matches: 11. The CDR3 region is CASSYYGTGIRETQYF. The CDR3 nucleotides are TGTGCCAGCAGCTACTACGGGACAGGGATCCGGGAGACCCAGTACTTC.

The V and J genes are TRBV5-1 and TRBJ1-2; D call uncertain. Trimming cost V 5 bases and J 4 bases, with 15 bases left between them. The germline V gene has CDR1 SGHRS and CDR2 YFSETQ. This CDR3 spans 14 amino acids. The CDR3 here is CASRFDGGSYGYTF. The CDR3 DNA reads as TGCGCCAGCAGGTTCGACGGAGGATCCTATGGCTACACCTTC.

J is TRBJ2-7 and V is TRBV9, with 7 bases that match TRBD1. The ends lost 4 bases at V and 2 bases at J; junction bases unmatched: 9. The CDR3 consists of 15 residues. CDR1 is SGDLS and CDR2 is YYNGEE in the germline V gene. The CDR3 reads CASSPPTGPPYEQYF. The CDR3 region has the DNA TGTGCCAGCAGCCCTCCGACAGGGCCCCCCTACGAGCAGTACTTC.

This clone was picked up one time. The chain recombines TRBV11-2 with TRBJ2-1; 8 bases align to TRBD1. This CDR3 contains 15 residues. J was trimmed by 3 bases and V by 5 bases; bases with no gene match: 6. Germline lookup yields CDR1 SGHAT and CDR2 FQNNGV. The CDR3 loop reads CASSLGTGFYNEQFF. The CDR3 DNA follows: TGTGCCAGCAGCCTAGGGACAGGTTTCTACAATGAGCAGTTCTTC.